These 30 T cell receptor beta chains originate from one sample sequenced in a study of blood T cell repertoires in COVID-19. Method: immunoSEQ multiplex PCR; TCRdb's copy keeps in-frame clones and lacks some. The repertoire includes some 290,000 clones, approximately 90% of them detected once, and about 4% sits in the top ten. Sequenced material: PBMCs or T cells enriched from blood (not recorded which). These receptors originate from a woman between 25 and 40 years old who had been exposed to COVID-19.

V and J are TRBV5-6 and TRBJ2-7; weak D call: TRBD1 (5 bases). Germline V gene sequence: CDR1 SGHDT, CDR2 YYEEEE. This CDR3 has 14 residues. Between the trimmed V and J ends, which lost 9 bases and 2 bases, there was a span of 18 bases. CDR3 nucleotide sequence: TGTGCCACAACCAGGGATGGAGCCACCTACGAGCAGTACTTC. Protein: CATTRDGATYEQYF.

This chain connects TRBV4-3 to TRBJ2-4; the D gene is possibly TRBD2 (5 bases). The germline V gene encodes CDR1 LGHNA and CDR2 YSLEER. Trimming shortened V by 0 bases and J by 12 bases, and 12 bases separated the two germline ends. The CDR3 is 13 residues long. CDR3 residues: CASSQDPGLNQYF. CDR3 bases: TGCGCCAGCAGCCAAGATCCGGGGTTGAATCAGTACTTC.

Remarks on this clone: Other nucleotide sequences in the sample specify the same CDR3. This chain connects TRBV28 to TRBJ1-2; D is perhaps TRBD1 (5 bases). CDR3 size: 14 residues. Trimming removed 3 bases from V and 1 base from J, with 9 bases in between. From germline, CDR1 is MDHEN and CDR2 SYDVKM. The DNA of the CDR3 is TGTGCCAGCAGTTTCCAGGGAGGTAACTATGGCTACACCTTC. It yields the protein CASSFQGGNYGYTF.

The CDR3 nucleotides are TGTGCCACCAGTGATCCGCGGGGGGGGCCACATGAAAAACTGTTTTTT. Its protein product is CATSDPRGGPHEKLFF. This chain connects TRBV24-1 to TRBJ1-4; the D gene is possibly TRBD1 (6 bases). Trimming shortened V by 3 bases and J by 6 bases, and 16 bases separated the two germline ends. Germline V lookup: CDR1 KGHDR, CDR2 SFDVKD. This CDR3 contains 16 residues.

For the CDR3, the DNA is TGTGCCATCAGTGACAGGGGGGATGGCTACACCTTC. This translates into CAISDRGDGYTF. The chain links TRBV10-3 to TRBJ1-2; TRBD1 aligns across 7 bases. From germline, CDR1 is ENHRY and CDR2 SYGVKD. J was trimmed by 6 bases and V by 3 bases; bases with no gene match: 1. CDR3 length: 12 amino acids.

The V and J genes are TRBV9 and TRBJ2-2; 11 nucleotides agree with TRBD1. The CDR3 is 16 residues long. Trimming took 1 base from V and 6 from J; bases not matched to a gene: 5. CDR1 is SGDLS, CDR2 YYNGEE, per germline. For the CDR3, the DNA is TGTGCCAGCAGCGTAAGAGGACAGGGGGCACCCGGGGAGCTGTTTTTT. Amino acids: CASSVRGQGAPGELFF.

The genes are TRBV7-9 and TRBJ1-3, with TRBD1 matching 9 bases. Losses at the gene ends were 5 bases for V and 3 bases for J; bases not matched to a gene: 5. From germline, CDR1 is SEHNR and CDR2 FQNEAQ (reference sequence). This CDR3 region has 15 residues. The DNA of the CDR3 is TGTGCCAGCAGCGCCCGGACAGGGGTTGGAAACACCATATATTTT. Protein sequence: CASSARTGVGNTIYF.

V gene TRBV27 combines with J gene TRBJ1-6, with 10 bases fitting TRBD1. This CDR3 contains 16 residues. Germline CDR1 is MNHEY and CDR2 is SMNVEV (reference sequence). The junction had 7 bases not matched to a gene; V was cut back by 2 bases and J by 9 bases. CDR3: CASSLARQGAGSPLHF. The CDR3 DNA reads as TGTGCCAGCAGTTTAGCCCGACAGGGGGCAGGTTCACCCCTCCACTTT.

The chain has TRBV6-2 or TRBV6-3 and TRBJ1-1, with 7 bases matching TRBD1. This CDR3 contains 16 residues. V was clipped by 1 base and J by 4 bases; unmatched bases: 9. In germline, CDR1 is MNHEY, CDR2 SVGEGT. The CDR3 nucleotides read TGTGCCAGCAGTTACTTTCGGGCAGGGGGGATCACTGAAGCTTTCTTT. It specifies CASSYFRAGGITEAFF.

The rearrangement links TRBV5-8 to TRBJ2-2, with TRBD2 as a possible D gene (5 bases). The CDR3 covers 16 residues. V lost 2 bases and J 1 base, leaving 12 bases between the germline ends. Germline V CDR1 and CDR2: SGHTS, YDEGEE. CDR3 in amino acids: CASSFLVGRNTGELFF. The CDR3 DNA reads as TGTGCCAGCAGCTTTTTAGTAGGGAGGAACACCGGGGAGCTGTTTTTT. Looking up the rest from reference TRBV5-8 and TRBJ2-2 gives the full variable domain: EAGVTQSPTHLIKTRGQQATLRCSPISGHTSVYWYQQALGLGLQFLLWYDEGEERNRGNFPPRFSGRQFPNYSSELNVNALELEDSALYLCASSFLVGRNTGELFFGEGSRLTVL.

The chain employs TRBV5-1 and TRBJ1-3, with unresolved D. The germline V and J ends were trimmed by 4 bases and 0 bases, with 17 bases remaining between them. Germline-derived CDR1 and CDR2 are SGHRS and YFSETQ. The CDR3 loop spans 17 amino acids. For the CDR3, the DNA is TGCGCCAGCAGCCCAAGCAGGTTTTCCATCTCTGGAAACACCATATATTTT. This translates into CASSPSRFSISGNTIYF.

The chain recombines TRBV29-1 with TRBJ2-1, with TRBD2 identical over 13 bases. The germline gives CDR1 SQVTM, CDR2 ANQGSEA. The CDR3 covers 13 residues. In DNA form, the CDR3 reads TGCACCACCTGGACTAGCGGGGGCACTGAGCAGTTCTTC. This encodes CTTWTSGGTEQFF.

V and J are TRBV25-1 and TRBJ2-3; a possible D gene is TRBD1 (6 bases). Trimming removed 5 bases from V and 6 bases from J, with 9 bases in between. CDR3 length: 12 amino acids. CDR1 and CDR2 from the germline V gene are MGHDK and SYGVNS. The CDR3 loop is CASSTQGDTQYF. The CDR3, as DNA: TGTGCCAGCAGTACTCAGGGGGATACGCAGTATTTT.

Remarks on this clone: This sample also contains other DNA sequences that code for the same CDR3. V usage is TRBV19 and J usage is TRBJ1-3; D perhaps matches TRBD1 (5 bases). Trimming pared 3 bases from V and 4 bases from J, leaving 13 bases between. CDR1 is LNHDA, CDR2 SQIVND, per germline (reference sequence). The CDR3 is 15 residues long. CDR3 sequence: CASSIPLGAGNTIYF. The DNA for the CDR3 is TGTGCCAGTAGTATCCCTTTAGGGGCCGGAAACACCATATATTTT. The full variable domain, rest sourced from reference TRBV19 and TRBJ1-3, is DGGITQSPKYLFRKEGQNVTLSCEQNLNHDAMYWYRQDPGQGLRLIYYSQIVNDFQKGDIAEGYSVSREKKESFPLTVTSAQKNPTAFYLCASSIPLGAGNTIYFGEGSWLTVV.

This sequence joins TRBV3-1 (or the pseudogene TRBV3-2) and TRBJ1-2, with 7 bases aligning to TRBD1. The CDR3 covers 14 residues. The germline CDR1 and CDR2 sequences are LGHDT and YNNKEL (reference sequence). The V gene end was trimmed by 1 base and the J gene end by 8 bases; junction bases not matched to a gene: 7. The CDR3 loop reads CASSQVARGEGYTF. The CDR3 DNA reads as TGTGCCAGCAGCCAAGTGGCCAGGGGGGAAGGCTACACCTTC.

This clone was seen just once. This chain uses TRBV6-5 with TRBJ1-2; TRBD1 might be the D (6 bases). V lost 11 bases to trimming and J lost 4 bases, with 23 bases between them. CDR3 size: 15 residues. Germline CDR1 reads MNHEY; CDR2 reads SVGAGI. For the CDR3, the DNA is TGTGCCCTTAAACCCACAGGGAAGCCCCTCTATGGCTACACCTTC. This encodes CALKPTGKPLYGYTF.

The chain links TRBV25-1 to TRBJ2-3, with D perhaps matching TRBD2 (6 bases). CDR1 MGHDK and CDR2 SYGVNS come from the germline V gene. This CDR3 contains 15 residues. Trimming took off 6 bases at V and 3 bases at J, with 16 bases between the two ends. The CDR3 DNA reads TGTGCCAGCAGCTCGGGGACTTACCCGACAGATACGCAGTATTTT. This gives the protein CASSSGTYPTDTQYF.

J is TRBJ2-2 and V is TRBV3-1 (or the pseudogene TRBV3-2); TRBD2 is a possible D gene (5 bases). The CDR3 has 14 residues. In germline, CDR1 is LGHDT, CDR2 YNNKEL (reference sequence). V dropped 3 bases and J dropped 5 bases, with 10 bases sitting between them. The DNA of the CDR3 is TGTGCCAGCAGCCAGTTTCGGGGAACCGGGGAGCTGTTTTTT. Protein sequence: CASSQFRGTGELFF.

CDR3 bases: TGTGCCAGCAGCTTAGGCGGGACCCAAGCTAACTATGGCTACACCTTC. Its protein is CASSLGGTQANYGYTF. This chain uses TRBV7-2 with TRBJ1-2; D is possibly TRBD1 (5 bases). The length of the CDR3 is 16 residues. Trimming pared 1 base from V and 0 bases from J, leaving 12 bases between. CDR1 is SGHTA and CDR2 is FQGNSA in the germline V gene. Full variable domain (rest looked up from reference TRBV7-2 and TRBJ1-2): GAGVSQSPSNKVTEKGKDVELRCDPISGHTALYWYRQSLGQGLEFLIYFQGNSAPDKSGLPSDRFSAERTGGSVSTLTIQRTQQEDSAVYLCASSLGGTQANYGYTFGSGTRLTVV.

The chain uses TRBV3-1 (or the pseudogene TRBV3-2) and TRBJ1-1; no firm D call. Germline CDR1 reads LGHDT; CDR2 reads YNNKEL (reference sequence). The V end was cut by 4 bases, the J end by 3 bases, with 9 bases between. CDR3 length: 13 amino acids. CDR3 DNA: TGTGCCAGCAGCCCTAACCCGGACACTGAAGCTTTCTTT. Its protein product is CASSPNPDTEAFF.

The CDR3 nucleotides are TGTGCCAGCAGCGATAGAGGGCGGCGGGGGGGCCCGGGAGATACGCAGTATTTT. Translation: CASSDRGRRGGPGDTQYF. The genes are TRBV7-6 and TRBJ2-3; 9 bases match TRBD2. V dropped 5 bases and J dropped 5; count of bases not matched to a gene: 17. This CDR3 has 18 amino acids. Germline V gene sequence: CDR1 SGHVS, CDR2 FNYEAQ.

The chain joins TRBV11-2 to TRBJ2-7, with 9 bases identical to TRBD1. Losses at the gene ends were 5 bases for V and 4 bases for J; bases not matched to a gene: 12. The germline gives CDR1 SGHAT, CDR2 FQNNGV. The CDR3 sequence is 16 residues long. As DNA, the CDR3 is TGTGCCAGCAGCGGGGGGGGACAGGGAACGGGATACGAGCAGTACTTC. This gives the protein CASSGGGQGTGYEQYF.

V usage is TRBV11-2 and J usage is TRBJ2-5, with TRBD1 as a possible D gene (6 bases). Looked up from germline, CDR1 is SGHAT and CDR2 is FQNNGV. The V and J ends lost 5 bases and 0 bases respectively, with 19 bases between them. CDR3 length: 17 amino acids. The DNA of the CDR3 is TGTGCCAGCAGCCGGAAGGAGGCAGGGGCCAACCAAGAGACCCAGTACTTC. Encoded protein: CASSRKEAGANQETQYF.

The genes are TRBV5-1 and TRBJ2-5; TRBD1 matches 7 bases. The CDR3 consists of 13 residues. Germline CDR1 is SGHRS and CDR2 is YFSETQ. V dropped 4 bases and J dropped 2; count of bases not matched to a gene: 2. The CDR3 region has the DNA TGCGCCAGCAGCCGGGGACAGCAAGAGACCCAGTACTTC. It specifies CASSRGQQETQYF.

This clone showed up just once. The chain joins TRBV6-5 to TRBJ1-5, with a tentative D call TRBD1 (6 bases). V was clipped by 2 bases and J by 5 bases, with 10 bases between them. The germline CDR1 and CDR2 sequences are MNHEY and SVGAGI. This CDR3 has 14 residues. The CDR3 is CASSYGGFDQPQHF. The CDR3 DNA reads TGTGCCAGCAGTTACGGGGGCTTTGATCAGCCCCAGCATTTT.

The sample holds a few counts of this clone. V is TRBV27 and J is TRBJ1-1, with unresolved D. The CDR3 totals 16 residues. V lost 3 bases to trimming and J lost 3 bases, with 17 bases between them. Germline V gene sequence: CDR1 MNHEY, CDR2 SMNVEV (reference sequence). The CDR3, as DNA: TGTGCCAGCAGTTTCCATGGTGGGCGGGAGCACACTGAAGCTTTCTTT. This gives the protein CASSFHGGREHTEAFF.

The V gene is TRBV5-6, the J gene TRBJ1-3, with no clear D. Germline V gene lookup returns CDR1 SGHDT and CDR2 YYEEEE. V lost 2 bases and J 1 base, leaving 10 bases between the germline ends. The CDR3 sequence is 15 residues long. CDR3: CASSFGRQSGNTIYF. DNA of the CDR3: TGTGCCAGCAGCTTCGGCAGGCAGTCTGGAAACACCATATATTTT.

CDR3 in DNA: TGTGCCAGTAGTTCCTCCGGGAGATCCTATGGCTACACCTTC. Translated, it gives CASSSSGRSYGYTF. The V gene is TRBV19, the J gene TRBJ1-2; D unresolved. The CDR3 is 14 amino acids. The ends were cut back, 5 bases at V and 4 bases at J, with 14 bases in the middle. The germline gives CDR1 LNHDA, CDR2 SQIVND (reference sequence).

The V and J genes are TRBV18 and TRBJ1-6, with D perhaps TRBD1 (5 bases). Germline V gene sequence: CDR1 KGHSH, CDR2 LQKENI. The CDR3 is 13 amino acids. V lost 3 bases and J 14 bases, leaving 14 bases between the germline ends. The CDR3 sequence: CASSPGGTGALHF. The CDR3 bases are TGTGCCAGCTCACCGGGAGGGACGGGGGCCCTCCACTTT.

This chain uses TRBV5-5 with TRBJ1-6; D gene ambiguous. There are 16 residues in the CDR3. The V end lost 4 bases, the J end lost 8 bases, and 19 bases lay between the germline ends. CDR1 is SGHKS, CDR2 YYEKEE, per germline (reference sequence). The CDR3 spells CASSVLGSGVYSPLHF. CDR3 DNA: TGTGCCAGCAGCGTATTGGGCTCAGGCGTGTATTCACCCCTCCACTTT.